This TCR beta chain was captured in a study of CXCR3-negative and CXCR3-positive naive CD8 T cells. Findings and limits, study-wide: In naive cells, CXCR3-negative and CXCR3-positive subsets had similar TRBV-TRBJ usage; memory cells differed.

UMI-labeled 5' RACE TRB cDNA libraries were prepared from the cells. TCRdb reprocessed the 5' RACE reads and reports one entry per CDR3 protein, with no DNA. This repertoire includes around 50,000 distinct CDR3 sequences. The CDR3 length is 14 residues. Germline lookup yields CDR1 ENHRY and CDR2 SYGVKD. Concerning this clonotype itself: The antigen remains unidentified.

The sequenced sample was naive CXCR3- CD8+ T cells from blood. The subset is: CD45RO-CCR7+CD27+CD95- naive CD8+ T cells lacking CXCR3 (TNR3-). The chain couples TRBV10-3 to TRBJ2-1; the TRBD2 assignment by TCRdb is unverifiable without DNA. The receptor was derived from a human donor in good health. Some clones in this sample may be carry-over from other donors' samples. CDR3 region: CAISAGPDSDEQFF.